This T cell receptor beta chain was identified in a study of cytomegalovirus exposure and HLA in healthy donors. Broader study findings: The study dropped some indistinguishable V segments, TRBV6-2 and TRBV6-3 among them.

A multiplex PCR was run with 60 Vbeta primers and 13 Jbeta primers. Sequencing was performed with immunoSEQ multiplex PCR; in TCRdb, only in-frame clones are kept and a portion is missing. This sample carries roughly 160,000 clones, approximately 82% of them seen once, and the ten largest clones take less than 9.5%. Germline V gene sequence: CDR1 SGDLS, CDR2 YYNGEE. CDR3 size: 15 residues. V was cut by 4 bases and J by 2 bases, with 15 bases left in between. This clone has just one count. What it recognizes is unknown. The receptor was derived from a woman aged 40 to 50 in good health and CMV-seropositive. The specimen sequenced was PBMCs. This chain joins TRBV9 and TRBJ1-1, with D perhaps TRBD1 (6 bases). This chain's CDR3 is CASSFSSDSNTEAFF. The CDR3 DNA reads TGTGCCAGCAGCTTTTCATCGGACAGTAACACTGAAGCTTTCTTT.